These 18 T cell receptor beta chains were all obtained from the same sample, sequenced in a study of T cell responses to AZD1222 COVID-19 vaccine. Only in-frame clones appear in the TCRdb table, and some are missing; sequencing was by immunoSEQ multiplex PCR. The repertoire holds about 160,000 clones, with around 90% as singletons. The input for sequencing was peripheral blood, taken 28 days after the second AZD1222 dose. The receptor set was obtained from an adult who received the AZD1222 COVID-19 vaccine.

The chain recombines TRBV27 with TRBJ2-3; D possibly uses TRBD1 or TRBD2 (6 bases each). The CDR3 covers 15 residues. V lost 3 bases and J 2 bases, leaving 12 bases between the germline ends. The germline CDR1 and CDR2 sequences are MNHEY and SMNVEV (reference sequence). CDR3 in DNA: TGTGCCAGCAGTTTCCGGGGGCCCTCCACAGATACGCAGTATTTT. Protein: CASSFRGPSTDTQYF.

This clone was observed once. The V call is TRBV9, the J call TRBJ2-5; 11 bases match TRBD2. Germline assignment: CDR1 SGDLS and CDR2 YYNGEE. The CDR3 has 16 amino acids. V was pared by 3 bases and J by 0 bases, with 4 bases of the junction left unmatched. The CDR3 region is CASSATLAGDQETQYF. CDR3 nucleotides: TGTGCCAGCAGCGCTACACTAGCGGGGGACCAAGAGACCCAGTACTTC.

The CDR3 nucleotides are TGTGCCAGCAGTCCTTACAGGGACCCTAGGTATGGCTACACCTTC. Its translation is CASSPYRDPRYGYTF. J is TRBJ1-2 and V is TRBV27, with D perhaps matching TRBD1 (6 bases). The CDR3 runs 15 residues. The V gene's germline CDR1 is MNHEY and CDR2 SMNVEV (reference sequence). Trimming cost V 5 bases and J 5 bases, with 18 bases left between them.

The chain employs TRBV3-1 (or the pseudogene TRBV3-2) and TRBJ2-7, with 8 bases identical to TRBD1. The V gene's germline CDR1 is LGHDT and CDR2 YNNKEL (reference sequence). The ends lost 2 bases at V and 4 bases at J; junction bases unmatched: 4. The CDR3 is 14 amino acids. The CDR3 spells CASSQYQGAYEQYF. The CDR3 coding sequence is TGTGCCAGCAGCCAATATCAGGGGGCTTACGAGCAGTACTTC.

The V call is TRBV6-6, the J call TRBJ1-2; D may be TRBD1 (6 bases). The CDR3 spans 14 residues. Germline V gene lookup returns CDR1 MNHNY and CDR2 SVGAGI (reference sequence). V lost 8 bases and J 4 bases, leaving 17 bases between the germline ends. CDR3 loop: CASGPLQGSYGYTF. The DNA for the CDR3 is TGTGCCAGCGGACCCCTACAGGGCAGCTATGGCTACACCTTC.

The genes are TRBV6-5 and TRBJ1-6, with D tentatively TRBD1 (5 bases). Trimming cost V 8 bases and J 9 bases, with 11 bases left between them. CDR3 length: 12 amino acids. From germline, CDR1 is MNHEY and CDR2 SVGAGI. The CDR3 sequence is CASEGDRSPLHF. The CDR3, as DNA: TGTGCCAGCGAAGGGGACCGTTCACCCCTCCACTTT.

The V gene is TRBV13, the J gene TRBJ2-1; 10 positions agree with TRBD2. The CDR3 runs 15 residues. Germline lookup yields CDR1 PRHDT and CDR2 FYEKMQ (reference sequence). V was pared by 5 bases and J by 4 bases, with 5 bases of the junction left unmatched. CDR3 DNA: TGTGCCAGCAGCCTTACTAGCGGGGAGTACAATGAGCAGTTCTTC. Translated: CASSLTSGEYNEQFF.

The chain has TRBV3-1 (or the pseudogene TRBV3-2) and TRBJ2-1; tentative D call: TRBD1 (5 bases). Trimming stripped 1 base from V and 3 bases from J, with 19 bases between. The CDR3 length is 18 residues. The germline V gene encodes CDR1 LGHDT and CDR2 YNNKEL (reference sequence). As DNA, the CDR3 is TGTGCCAGCAGCCAAGTTGCGAGCCAGACAGACGGCTACAATGAGCAGTTCTTC. Amino acids: CASSQVASQTDGYNEQFF.

This chain links TRBV2 with TRBJ1-2; no definite D call. This CDR3 has 11 residues. Trimming shortened V by 7 bases and J by 8 bases, and 11 bases separated the two germline ends. Looked up from germline, CDR1 is SNHLY and CDR2 is FYNNEI. As DNA, the CDR3 is TGTGCCAGCACCGTGGCTGGAGGCTACACCTTC. This translates into CASTVAGGYTF.

This chain joins TRBV19 and TRBJ1-5, with 8 bases that match TRBD1. Germline V gives CDR1 LNHDA, CDR2 SQIVND (reference sequence). Unmatched junction bases numbered 5, after V lost 5 bases and J lost 5 bases. The CDR3 totals 14 residues. As DNA, the CDR3 is TGTGCCAGTAGTCAAGACAGGGGCGATCAGCCCCAGCATTTT. It encodes CASSQDRGDQPQHF.

The gene calls are TRBV10-3 and TRBJ2-1; 9 bases match TRBD2. CDR3 length equals 15 residues. The V and J ends lost 6 bases and 7 bases, in that order; junction bases with no gene match: 10. CDR1 ENHRY and CDR2 SYGVKD come from the germline V gene. As DNA, the CDR3 is TGTGCCATCAGCGCGGCGGGCGGGGGGGCTAATGAGCAGTTCTTC. Protein sequence: CAISAAGGGANEQFF.

The rearrangement uses TRBV10-3 and TRBJ2-7; D might be TRBD1 or TRBD2, each matching 5 bases. The germline V gene has CDR1 ENHRY and CDR2 SYGVKD. Trimming left V 10 bases short and J 4 bases short, with 11 bases between. CDR3 size: 11 residues. The DNA of the CDR3 is TGTGCCACTAAGGGACGATACGAGCAGTACTTC. It encodes CATKGRYEQYF.

The rearrangement joins TRBV7-2 to TRBJ1-3; D is perhaps TRBD1 (6 bases). Germline assignment: CDR1 SGHTA and CDR2 FQGNSA. V lost 3 bases and J lost 0, with 12 bases in between. This CDR3 is 16 amino acids long. CDR3 region: CASSFRGGSSGNTIYF. The CDR3 DNA reads TGTGCCAGCAGCTTCAGGGGTGGGAGCTCTGGAAACACCATATATTTT.

The chain joins TRBV18 to TRBJ1-1; 7 bases are a match to TRBD1. The CDR3 extends over 14 amino acids. Unmatched junction bases numbered 7, after V lost 3 bases and J lost 6 bases. CDR1 is KGHSH, CDR2 LQKENI, per germline. The CDR3 DNA reads TGTGCCAGCTCACCCCGCGACAGGGACCCTGAAGCTTTCTTT. Residues: CASSPRDRDPEAFF.

J is TRBJ2-6 and V is TRBV27; no clear D gene. Per the germline V gene, CDR1 is MNHEY and CDR2 is SMNVEV (reference sequence). With 4 bases removed from V and 0 bases from J, the gap between germline ends came to 7 bases. There are 15 residues in the CDR3. The CDR3 DNA reads as TGTGCCAGCAGTTCCCCCGCCTCTGGGGCCAACGTCCTGACTTTC. The encoded protein is CASSSPASGANVLTF.

V usage is TRBV27 and J usage is TRBJ1-2; a possible D gene is TRBD1 (6 bases). Looked up from germline, CDR1 is MNHEY and CDR2 is SMNVEV (reference sequence). Trimming took 6 bases from V and 4 from J, leaving 15 bases between them. CDR3 length: 14 amino acids. The CDR3 is CASSPRGGPYGYTF. As DNA, the CDR3 is TGTGCCAGCAGCCCCCGAGGGGGGCCCTATGGCTACACCTTC.

The rearrangement uses TRBV18 and TRBJ2-7; D possibly matches TRBD1 or TRBD2 (5 bases each). The CDR3 consists of 13 residues. Germline values: CDR1 KGHSH, CDR2 LQKENI. V shed 2 bases and J shed 6 bases, with 11 bases lying between them. The CDR3 bases are TGTGCCAGCTCACCAGAGGGGTCGACCGAGCAGTACTTC. Translated, it gives CASSPEGSTEQYF.

The chain joins TRBV2 to TRBJ1-1; TRBD1 matches 9 bases. The germline V gene encodes CDR1 SNHLY and CDR2 FYNNEI. This CDR3 has 13 residues. The junction had 4 bases not matched to a gene; V was cut back by 8 bases and J by 3 bases. CDR3 in DNA: TGTGCCAGCGGGACAGGGCCGCACACTGAAGCTTTCTTT. Amino acids: CASGTGPHTEAFF.